The rows below give T cell receptor beta chains drawn from one sample of a study of CD4+ T cells in melanoma. Sequencing used immunoSEQ multiplex PCR; TCRdb keeps in-frame clones, though not all of them. The repertoire consists of thousands of clones, with approximately 66% occurring once and the leading ten covering over 20%. The sequencing input was cells from a culture (not recorded whether cultured in vitro). Receptor source: a human donor with melanoma. Both conserved end residues are part of each CDR3. The D gene is left open where the match is weak. Clone size, where shown, is once, few, many, or a class for clones that have expanded.

DNA	CDR3	V	J	size	D
TGTGCCAGCAGTACCCAATCTGGCACAGATACGCAGTATTTT	CASSTQSGTDTQYF	TRBV6-5	TRBJ2-3	.	.
TGTGCCAGCAGTTTACCGGACGGTGGCGGGAATCAGCCCCAGCATTTT	CASSLPDGGGNQPQHF	TRBV28	TRBJ1-5	.	.
TGTGCCAGCAGCTCGTCGGGGGGAGAAAAGACCCAGTACTTC	CASSSSGGEKTQYF	TRBV11-1	TRBJ2-5	once	TRBD2
TGTGCCAGCAGCTTTGGGGACAGGGCCTACAATGAGCAGTTCTTC	CASSFGDRAYNEQFF	TRBV5-6	TRBJ2-1	.	TRBD1
TGTGCCAGCAGTGATGGGTCCCGGGACAGAACCTACGAGCAGTACTTC	CASSDGSRDRTYEQYF	TRBV2	TRBJ2-7	.	TRBD1
TGTGCCAGTAGATTGGTAACCGGGGAGCTGTTTTTT	CASRLVTGELFF	TRBV19	TRBJ2-2	.	.
TGTGCCATCAGTGGCCGAAAGGGGTACTATGGCTACACCTTC	CAISGRKGYYGYTF	TRBV10-3	TRBJ1-2	.	.
TGTGCCAGCAGCCCATACAGCGGGGTCAGCTTAAACACTGAAGCTTTCTTT	CASSPYSGVSLNTEAFF	TRBV4-2	TRBJ1-1	.	.
TGCGCCAGCAGCTTGGGGGCAGGGTCCAACTATGGCTACACCTTC	CASSLGAGSNYGYTF	TRBV5-1	TRBJ1-2	.	.
TGTGCTAGCAGCTTAGGCGCCGAAGAGACCCAGTACTTC	CASSLGAEETQYF	TRBV7-7	TRBJ2-5	.	.
TGTGCCAGCAGTTTCGAGGGAATGAACACTGAAGCTTTCTTT	CASSFEGMNTEAFF	TRBV27	TRBJ1-1	few	.
TGTGCCTGGAGCGACAGGTTGGGGGGCTACGAGCAGTACTTC	CAWSDRLGGYEQYF	TRBV30	TRBJ2-7	.	.
TGTGCCAGCAGCTTAAGACCACAGGGGACTAGCACAGATACGCAGTATTTT	CASSLRPQGTSTDTQYF	TRBV11-2	TRBJ2-3	.	.
TGTGCCAGCAGTGCGCTAGCGGGGGCTTACACCGGGGAGCTGTTTTTT	CASSALAGAYTGELFF	TRBV28	TRBJ2-2	.	TRBD2
TGTGCCAGCAGCTCAGACCGGGGCCTCAGCCAGCCCCAGCATTTT	CASSSDRGLSQPQHF	TRBV5-6	TRBJ1-5	medium-sized	.
TGCGCCAGCAGCGTAGGACAGGGAGGTCAAGAGACCCAGTACTTC	CASSVGQGGQETQYF	TRBV5-1	TRBJ2-5	.	TRBD1
TGTGCCAGCAGCTGGGGAGCGGATGGCTACACCTTC	CASSWGADGYTF	TRBV13	TRBJ1-2	.	.
TGTGCCAGCAGCTTAGTAGGGTATGGCTACACCTTC	CASSLVGYGYTF	TRBV7-2	TRBJ1-2	.	.
TGCGCCAGCAGCTTCTCGGGCGTCGCGGAAGATACGCAGTATTTT	CASSFSGVAEDTQYF	TRBV5-1	TRBJ2-3	.	.
TGCGCCAGCAGCCCAACCGGGACCACCTACGAGCAGTACTTC	CASSPTGTTYEQYF	TRBV5-1	TRBJ2-7	.	.
TGTGCCAGCAGCGTAGAGCCAGAGAACACTGAAGCTTTCTTT	CASSVEPENTEAFF	TRBV9	TRBJ1-1	.	.
TGCGCCAGCAGTGGTCGGACTAGCGGGACCAAAGAGACCCAGTACTTC	CASSGRTSGTKETQYF	TRBV4-1	TRBJ2-5	.	TRBD2
TGTGCCAGCAGTTCGTTGACAGGGAACTATGGCTACACCTTC	CASSSLTGNYGYTF	TRBV27	TRBJ1-2	.	TRBD1
TGTGCCAGTAGTCACAGGGGATACAATGAGCAGTTCTTC	CASSHRGYNEQFF	TRBV19	TRBJ2-1	.	TRBD1
TGTGCCAGCAGCTTAAGGACAGGGCCGAACACCGGGGAGCTGTTTTTT	CASSLRTGPNTGELFF	TRBV11-1	TRBJ2-2	medium-sized	TRBD1
TGCGCCAGCAGCTTATCGGGGGTTTCACCCCTCCACTTT	CASSLSGVSPLHF	TRBV5-1	TRBJ1-6	.	.
TGTGCCACCCAGAGGGGGCCGGGAGAAAAACTGTTTTTT	CATQRGPGEKLFF	TRBV27	TRBJ1-4	.	TRBD1
TGTGCCAGCAGTTCGAGAATACAGGGGGGGATCTACGAGCAGTACTTC	CASSSRIQGGIYEQYF	TRBV28	TRBJ2-7	large	.
TGTGCCAGCAGCACCCGATCAATGAACACTGAAGCTTTCTTT	CASSTRSMNTEAFF	TRBV9	TRBJ1-1	.	.
TGTGCCAGCGCGCGGGAGAACACCGGGGAGCTGTTTTTT	CASARENTGELFF	TRBV9	TRBJ2-2	.	.
TGTGCCAGCTGGGGTAGACAGGGCAATTCACCCCTCCACTTT	CASWGRQGNSPLHF	TRBV2	TRBJ1-6	.	TRBD1
TGCGCCAGCAGCGTTACGACAGGGCCTACCTCGTCTGGGGCCAACGTCCTGACTTTC	CASSVTTGPTSSGANVLTF	TRBV5-1	TRBJ2-6	.	TRBD1
TGTGCCAGTAGTATAGAGGGCCCTCGCACAGATACGCAGTATTTT	CASSIEGPRTDTQYF	TRBV19	TRBJ2-3	.	.
TGCAGCGTTGTCGACAGGGGATTTGACGAGCAGTACTTC	CSVVDRGFDEQYF	TRBV29-1	TRBJ2-7	once	TRBD1
TGTGCCATCAGTGGGACAGGGATGGGCACTGAAGCTTTCTTT	CAISGTGMGTEAFF	TRBV10-3	TRBJ1-1	few	TRBD1
TGTGCCGCGCGTGCGGGGGCTGGAAACACCATATATTTT	CAARAGAGNTIYF	TRBV3-1/TRBV3-2	TRBJ1-3	.	.
TGTGCCACGCGGACAGGGACGAGCACCGGGGAGCTGTTTTTT	CATRTGTSTGELFF	TRBV15	TRBJ2-2	once	TRBD1
TGTGCCAGCAGCGGGGGTTACACTGAAGCTTTCTTT	CASSGGYTEAFF	TRBV7-9	TRBJ1-1	.	.
TGTGCCAGCAAACAAAGCCAGGGGTTTGAGCAGTACTTC	CASKQSQGFEQYF	TRBV27	TRBJ2-7	.	.
TGTGCCAGCAGCTTAGGCCGGGGCACAGATACGCAGTATTTT	CASSLGRGTDTQYF	TRBV13	TRBJ2-3	once	.